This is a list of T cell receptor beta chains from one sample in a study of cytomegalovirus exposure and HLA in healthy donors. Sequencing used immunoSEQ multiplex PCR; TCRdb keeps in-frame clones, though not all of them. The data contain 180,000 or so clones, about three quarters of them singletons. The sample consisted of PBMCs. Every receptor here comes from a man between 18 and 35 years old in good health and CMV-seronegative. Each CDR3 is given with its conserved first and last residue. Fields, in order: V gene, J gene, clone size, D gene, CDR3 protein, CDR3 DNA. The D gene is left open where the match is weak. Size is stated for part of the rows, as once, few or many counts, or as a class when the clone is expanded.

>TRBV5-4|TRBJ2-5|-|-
CASSLGGLLKVETQYF
TGTGCCAGCAGCTTGGGAGGATTACTGAAAGTGGAGACCCAGTACTTC
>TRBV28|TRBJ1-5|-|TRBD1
CASSAGGEPRQPQHF
TGTGCCAGCAGTGCAGGGGGCGAACCGAGGCAGCCCCAGCATTTT
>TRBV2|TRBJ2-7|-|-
CASTGVWEREQYF
TGTGCCAGCACCGGGGTATGGGAGCGCGAGCAGTACTTC
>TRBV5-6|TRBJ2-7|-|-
CASSSLLYGDYEQYF
TGTGCCAGCAGCTCCCTCCTCTACGGGGACTACGAGCAGTACTTC
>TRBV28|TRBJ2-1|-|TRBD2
CASRSGGIYNEQFF
TGTGCCAGCAGAAGCGGGGGGATATACAATGAGCAGTTCTTC
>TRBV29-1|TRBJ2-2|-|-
CSVETGGQVTTGELFF
TGCAGCGTTGAAACGGGGGGACAGGTAACCACCGGGGAGCTGTTTTTT
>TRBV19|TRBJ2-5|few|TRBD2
CASSIGGGSGETQYF
TGTGCCAGTAGTATCGGGGGGGGCTCAGGAGAGACCCAGTACTTC
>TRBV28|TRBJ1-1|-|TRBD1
CARQGAGGSNTEAFF
TGTGCCCGACAGGGGGCAGGGGGGTCGAACACTGAAGCTTTCTTT
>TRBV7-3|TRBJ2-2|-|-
CASSPQDTGELFF
TGTGCCAGCAGCCCACAGGACACCGGGGAGCTGTTTTTT
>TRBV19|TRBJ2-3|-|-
CASSGLAGADTQYF
TGTGCCAGTAGTGGGCTAGCCGGGGCAGATACGCAGTATTTT
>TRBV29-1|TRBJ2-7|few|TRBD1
CSVRWTGVDEQYF
TGCAGCGTTCGGTGGACAGGGGTCGACGAGCAGTACTTC
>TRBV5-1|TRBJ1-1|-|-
CASSLEGIEAFF
TGCGCCAGCAGCTTGGAGGGGATTGAAGCTTTCTTT
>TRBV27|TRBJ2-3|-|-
CASSFFLGGTDTQYF
TGTGCCAGCAGTTTTTTTTTAGGGGGCACAGATACGCAGTATTTT
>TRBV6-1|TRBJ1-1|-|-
CASSMRVLNTEAFF
TGTGCCAGCAGTATGAGGGTCCTGAACACTGAAGCTTTCTTT
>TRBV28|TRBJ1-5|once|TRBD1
CASSTGTGINQPQHF
TGTGCCAGCAGTACCGGGACAGGGATAAATCAGCCCCAGCATTTT
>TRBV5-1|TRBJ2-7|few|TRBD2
CASSLGLASSYEQYF
TGCGCCAGCAGCTTGGGACTAGCGAGCTCCTACGAGCAGTACTTC
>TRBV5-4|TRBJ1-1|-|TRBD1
CASSHRGQGLGGNTEAFF
TGTGCCAGCAGCCACCGAGGACAGGGCCTTGGGGGGAACACTGAAGCTTTCTTT
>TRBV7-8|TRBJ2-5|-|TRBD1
CASSLDRVARETQYF
TGTGCCAGCAGCTTGGACAGGGTGGCCCGGGAGACCCAGTACTTC
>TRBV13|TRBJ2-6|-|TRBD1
CASSFHTGGSGANVLTF
TGTGCCAGCAGCTTTCATACAGGGGGCTCTGGGGCCAACGTCCTGACTTTC
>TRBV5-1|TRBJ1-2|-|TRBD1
CASSSGQANYGYTF
TGCGCCAGCAGCTCTGGACAGGCTAACTATGGCTACACCTTC
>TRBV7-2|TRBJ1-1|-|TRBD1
CASSSTGEDGRPGAFF
TGTGCCAGCAGCTCAACAGGGGAAGACGGTCGGCCAGGGGCTTTCTTT
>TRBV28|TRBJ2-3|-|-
CASNPGLPSTDTQYF
TGTGCCAGCAACCCCGGACTCCCGTCCACAGATACGCAGTATTTT
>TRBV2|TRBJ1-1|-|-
CAGRGLNTEAFF
TGTGCCGGCCGAGGGCTCAACACTGAAGCTTTCTTT
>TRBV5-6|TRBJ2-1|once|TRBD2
CASSLSAGGYNEQFF
TGTGCCAGCAGCTTGTCGGCGGGAGGGTACAATGAGCAGTTCTTC
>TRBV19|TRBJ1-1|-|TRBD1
CASTPSTGGGTEAFF
TGTGCCAGTACTCCTTCGACAGGGGGAGGGACTGAAGCTTTCTTT
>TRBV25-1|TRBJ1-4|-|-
CASSERRMTGKLFF
TGTGCCAGCAGTGAACGCCGCATGACGGGAAAACTGTTTTTT
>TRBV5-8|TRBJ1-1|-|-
CASSLVPRVTFF
TGTGCCAGCAGCTTGGTCCCCAGGGTGACTTTCTTT
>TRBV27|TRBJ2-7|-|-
CASKGGSPYEQYF
TGTGCCTCCAAAGGCGGGTCCCCCTACGAGCAGTACTTC
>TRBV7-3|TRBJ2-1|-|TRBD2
CASSLLAGGPNEQFF
TGTGCCAGCAGCTTATTAGCGGGGGGGCCAAATGAGCAGTTCTTC
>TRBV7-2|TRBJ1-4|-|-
CASSLYGGRGEKLFF
TGTGCCAGCAGCCTGTACGGGGGGCGAGGTGAAAAACTGTTTTTT
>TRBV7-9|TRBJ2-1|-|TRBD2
CASSLNLAGGSTDEQFF
TGTGCCAGCAGCTTAAACCTAGCGGGAGGATCTACCGATGAGCAGTTCTTC
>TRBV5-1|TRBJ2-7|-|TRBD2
CASSPGTSGGYEQYF
TGCGCCAGCAGCCCCGGGACTAGCGGGGGCTACGAGCAGTACTTC
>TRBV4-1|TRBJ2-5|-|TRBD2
CASSQVGSGGPQETQYF
TGCGCCAGCAGCCAAGTTGGTAGCGGGGGGCCCCAAGAGACCCAGTACTTC
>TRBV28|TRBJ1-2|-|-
CASSRDTPTGLGYGYTF
TGTGCCAGCAGTCGGGATACCCCGACAGGTCTGGGCTATGGCTACACCTTC
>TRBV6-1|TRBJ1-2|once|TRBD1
CASSEGQGAAYGYTF
TGTGCCAGCAGTGAAGGACAGGGGGCGGCTTATGGCTACACCTTC
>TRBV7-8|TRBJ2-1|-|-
CASSLVGGYNEQFF
TGTGCCAGCAGCTTAGTAGGCGGATACAATGAGCAGTTCTTC
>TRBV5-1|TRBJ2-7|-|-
CASSLRTDQMSSYEQYF
TGCGCCAGCAGCTTAAGGACAGATCAAATGAGCTCCTACGAGCAGTACTTC